This TCR beta chain came from a study of Ad26.COV2.S vaccination and SARS-CoV-2 variants. Study-wide results and limits: Spike-specific responses of CD8+ and CD4+ T cells were reported to display substantial breadth after vaccination. Quantification of TCR breadth and depth may have yielded underestimates of total T cell responses.

The CDR3 sequence is 15 residues long. The junction had 4 bases not matched to a gene; V was cut back by 2 bases and J by 9 bases. The germline V gene encodes CDR1 SEHNR and CDR2 FQNEAQ (reference sequence). TCRdb's copy holds only in-frame clones and misses some; the assay was immunoSEQ multiplex PCR. The sample comprises about 680,000 clones, roughly 90% of which are singletons, and roughly 1.5% rests with the top ten. Treatment indicated: about 20 received Ad26.COV2.S at low or high dose, single or two shots; about five received placebo; per-sample allocation not given. Specimen acquisition occurred on day 63 following the initial vaccine or placebo injection. An adult aged 18-55 years in Boston served as the donor. Wuhan-strain SARS-CoV-2 spike was expressed by the Ad26 vector that made up the vaccine. Regarding this clone: The target antigen is unknown.

The rearrangement joins TRBV7-9 to TRBJ2-1, with 13 bases identical to TRBD2. This sequence was found in a person between 18 and 65 years old who received the Ad26.COV2.S COVID-19 vaccine or a placebo. The sequences come from peripheral blood, collected in a trial of Ad26.COV2.S vaccine versus placebo. The CDR3 DNA sequence: TGTGCCAGCAGCTTAACTAGCGGGAGGGACTTTGAGCAGTTCTTC. Translation gives CASSLTSGRDFEQFF.